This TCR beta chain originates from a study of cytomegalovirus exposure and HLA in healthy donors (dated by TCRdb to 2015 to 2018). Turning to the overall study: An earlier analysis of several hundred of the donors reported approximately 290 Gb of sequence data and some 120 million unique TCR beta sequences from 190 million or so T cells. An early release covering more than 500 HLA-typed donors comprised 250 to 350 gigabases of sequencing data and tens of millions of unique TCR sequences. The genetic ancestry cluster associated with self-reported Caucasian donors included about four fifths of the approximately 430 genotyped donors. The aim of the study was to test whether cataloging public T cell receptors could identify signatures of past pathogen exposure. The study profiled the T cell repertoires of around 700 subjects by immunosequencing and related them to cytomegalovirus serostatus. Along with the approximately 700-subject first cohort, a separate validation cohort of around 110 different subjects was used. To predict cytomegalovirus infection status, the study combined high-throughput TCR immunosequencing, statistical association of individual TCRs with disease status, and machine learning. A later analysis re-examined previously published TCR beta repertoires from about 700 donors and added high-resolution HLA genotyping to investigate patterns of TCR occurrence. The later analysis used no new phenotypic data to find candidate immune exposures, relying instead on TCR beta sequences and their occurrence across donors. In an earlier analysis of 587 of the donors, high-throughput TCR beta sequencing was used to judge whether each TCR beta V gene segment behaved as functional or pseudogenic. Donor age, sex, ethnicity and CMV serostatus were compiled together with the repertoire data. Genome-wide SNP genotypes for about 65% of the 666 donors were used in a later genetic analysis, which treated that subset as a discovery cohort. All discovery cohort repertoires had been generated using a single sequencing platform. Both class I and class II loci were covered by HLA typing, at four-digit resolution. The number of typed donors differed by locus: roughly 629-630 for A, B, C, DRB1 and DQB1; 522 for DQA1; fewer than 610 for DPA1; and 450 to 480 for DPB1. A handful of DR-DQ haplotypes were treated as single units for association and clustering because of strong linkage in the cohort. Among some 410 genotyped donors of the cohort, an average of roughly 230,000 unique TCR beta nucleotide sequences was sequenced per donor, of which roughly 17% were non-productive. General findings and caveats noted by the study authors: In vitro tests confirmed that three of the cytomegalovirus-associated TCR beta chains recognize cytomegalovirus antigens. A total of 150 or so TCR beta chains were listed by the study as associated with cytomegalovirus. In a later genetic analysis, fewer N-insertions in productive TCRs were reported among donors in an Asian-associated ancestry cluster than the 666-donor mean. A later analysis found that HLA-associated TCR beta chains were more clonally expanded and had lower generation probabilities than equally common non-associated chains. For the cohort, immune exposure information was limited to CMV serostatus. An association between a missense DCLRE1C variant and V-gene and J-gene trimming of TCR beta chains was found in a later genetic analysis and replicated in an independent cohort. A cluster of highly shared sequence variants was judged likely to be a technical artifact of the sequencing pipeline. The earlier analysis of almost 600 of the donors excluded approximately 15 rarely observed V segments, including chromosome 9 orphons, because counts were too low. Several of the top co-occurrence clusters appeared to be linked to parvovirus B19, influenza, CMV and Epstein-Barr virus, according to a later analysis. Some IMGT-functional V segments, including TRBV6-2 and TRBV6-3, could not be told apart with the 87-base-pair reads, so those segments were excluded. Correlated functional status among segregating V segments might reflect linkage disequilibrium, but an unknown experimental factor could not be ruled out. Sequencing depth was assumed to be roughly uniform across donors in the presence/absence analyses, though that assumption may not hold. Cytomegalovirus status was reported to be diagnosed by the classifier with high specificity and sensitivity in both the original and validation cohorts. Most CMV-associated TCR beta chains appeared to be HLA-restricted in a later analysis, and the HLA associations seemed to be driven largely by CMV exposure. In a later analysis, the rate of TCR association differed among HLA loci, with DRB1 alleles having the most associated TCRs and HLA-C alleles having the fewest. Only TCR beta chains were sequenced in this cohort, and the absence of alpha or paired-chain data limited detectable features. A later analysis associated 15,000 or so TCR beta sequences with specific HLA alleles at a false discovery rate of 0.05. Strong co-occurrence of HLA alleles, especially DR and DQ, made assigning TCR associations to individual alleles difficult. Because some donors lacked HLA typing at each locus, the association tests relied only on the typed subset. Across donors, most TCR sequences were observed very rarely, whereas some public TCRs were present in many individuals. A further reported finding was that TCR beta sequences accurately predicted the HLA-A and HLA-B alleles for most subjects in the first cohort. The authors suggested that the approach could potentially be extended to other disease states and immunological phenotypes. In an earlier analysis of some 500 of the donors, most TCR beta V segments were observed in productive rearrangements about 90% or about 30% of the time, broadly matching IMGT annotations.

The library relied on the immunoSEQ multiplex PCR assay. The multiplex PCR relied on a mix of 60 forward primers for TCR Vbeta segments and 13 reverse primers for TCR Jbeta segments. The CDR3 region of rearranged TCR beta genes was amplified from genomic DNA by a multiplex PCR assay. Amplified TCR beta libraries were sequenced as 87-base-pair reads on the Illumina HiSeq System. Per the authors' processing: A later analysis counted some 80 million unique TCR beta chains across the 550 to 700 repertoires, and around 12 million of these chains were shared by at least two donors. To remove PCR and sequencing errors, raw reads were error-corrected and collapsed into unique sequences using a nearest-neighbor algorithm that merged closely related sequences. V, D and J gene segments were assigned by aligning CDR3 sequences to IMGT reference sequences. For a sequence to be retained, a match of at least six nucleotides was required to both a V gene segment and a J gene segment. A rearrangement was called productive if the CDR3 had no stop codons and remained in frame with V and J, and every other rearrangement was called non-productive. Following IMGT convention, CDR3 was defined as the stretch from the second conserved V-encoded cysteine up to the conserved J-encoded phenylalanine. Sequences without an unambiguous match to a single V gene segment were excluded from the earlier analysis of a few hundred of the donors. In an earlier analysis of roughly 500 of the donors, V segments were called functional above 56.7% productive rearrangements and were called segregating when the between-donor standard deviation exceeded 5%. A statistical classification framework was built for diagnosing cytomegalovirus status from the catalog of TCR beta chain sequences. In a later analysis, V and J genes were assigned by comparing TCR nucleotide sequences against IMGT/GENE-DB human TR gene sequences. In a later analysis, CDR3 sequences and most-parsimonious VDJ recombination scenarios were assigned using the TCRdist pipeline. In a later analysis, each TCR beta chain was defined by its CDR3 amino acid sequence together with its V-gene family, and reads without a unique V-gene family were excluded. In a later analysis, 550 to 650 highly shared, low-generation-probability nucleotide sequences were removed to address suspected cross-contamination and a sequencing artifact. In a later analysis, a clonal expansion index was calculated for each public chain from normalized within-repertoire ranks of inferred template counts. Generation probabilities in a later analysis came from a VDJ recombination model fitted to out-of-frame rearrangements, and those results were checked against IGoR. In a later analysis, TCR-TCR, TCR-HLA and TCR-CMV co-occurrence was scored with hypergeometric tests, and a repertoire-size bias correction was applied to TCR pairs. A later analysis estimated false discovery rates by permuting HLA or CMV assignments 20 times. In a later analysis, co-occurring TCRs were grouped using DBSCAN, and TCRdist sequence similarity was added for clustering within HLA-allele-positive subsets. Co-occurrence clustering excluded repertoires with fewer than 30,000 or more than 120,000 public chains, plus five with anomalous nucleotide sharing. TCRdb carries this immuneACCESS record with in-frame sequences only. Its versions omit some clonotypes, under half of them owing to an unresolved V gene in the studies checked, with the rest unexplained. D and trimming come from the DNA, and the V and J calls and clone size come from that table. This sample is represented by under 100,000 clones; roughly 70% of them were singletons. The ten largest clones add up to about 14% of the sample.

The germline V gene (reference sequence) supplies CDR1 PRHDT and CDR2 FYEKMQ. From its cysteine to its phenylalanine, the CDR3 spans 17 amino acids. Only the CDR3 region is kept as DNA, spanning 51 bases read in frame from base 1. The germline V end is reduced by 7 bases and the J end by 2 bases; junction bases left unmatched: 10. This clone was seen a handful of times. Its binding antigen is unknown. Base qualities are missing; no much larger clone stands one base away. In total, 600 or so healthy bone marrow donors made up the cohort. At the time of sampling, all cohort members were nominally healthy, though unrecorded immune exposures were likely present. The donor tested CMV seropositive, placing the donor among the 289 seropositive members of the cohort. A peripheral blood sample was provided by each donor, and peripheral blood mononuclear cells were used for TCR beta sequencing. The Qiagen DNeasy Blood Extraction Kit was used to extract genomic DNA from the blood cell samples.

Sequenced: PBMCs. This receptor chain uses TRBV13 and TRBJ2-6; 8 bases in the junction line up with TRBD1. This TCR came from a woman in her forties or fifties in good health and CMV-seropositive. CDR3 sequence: CASTLQGAGAGANVLTF. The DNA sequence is TGTGCCAGCACCTTGCAGGGGGCAGGGGCTGGGGCCAACGTCCTGACTTTC.